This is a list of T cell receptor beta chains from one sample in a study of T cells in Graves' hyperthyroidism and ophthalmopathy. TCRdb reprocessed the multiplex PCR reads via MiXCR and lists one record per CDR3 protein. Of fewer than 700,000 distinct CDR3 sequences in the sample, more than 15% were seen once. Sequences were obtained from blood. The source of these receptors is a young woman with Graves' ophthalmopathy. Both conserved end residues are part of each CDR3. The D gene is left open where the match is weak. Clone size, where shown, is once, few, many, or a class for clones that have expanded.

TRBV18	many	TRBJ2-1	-	CASSPQGVSYNEQFF	TGTGCCAGCTCACCACAGGGAGTGTCCTACAATGAGCAGTTCTTC
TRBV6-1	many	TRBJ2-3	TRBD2	CASSEGSGGGPDTQYF	TGTGCCAGCAGTGAGGGTAGCGGGGGCGGCCCAGATACGCAGTATTTT
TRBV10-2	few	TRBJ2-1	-	CASGLGPAYNEQFF	TGCGCCAGCGGCCTGGGACCCGCCTACAATGAGCAGTTCTTC
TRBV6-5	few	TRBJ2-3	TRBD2	CASSYTAGEITDTQYF	TGTGCCAGCAGTTACACAGCGGGAGAGATCACAGATACGCAGTATTTT
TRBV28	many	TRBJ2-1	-	CASSQTVRLSSYNEQFF	TGTGCCAGCAGCCAGACTGTTCGCCTAAGCTCCTACAATGAGCAGTTCTTC
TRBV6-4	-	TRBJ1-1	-	CASSDPRAGFKGNTEAFF	TGTGCCAGCAGTGACCCGAGGGCCGGGTTCAAGGGGAACACTGAAGCTTTCTTT
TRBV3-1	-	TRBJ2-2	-	CASTPLFGGGELFF	TGTGCCAGCACCCCTTTATTCGGGGGCGGGGAGCTGTTTTTT
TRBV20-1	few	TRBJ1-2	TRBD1	CSASRTGGYGYTF	TGCAGTGCTAGCAGGACAGGGGGCTATGGCTACACCTTC
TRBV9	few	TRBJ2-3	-	CASSVGGSAPTSTQYF	TGTGCCAGCAGCGTAGGGGGTAGCGCCCCGACATCAACGCAGTATTTT
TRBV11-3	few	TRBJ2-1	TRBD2	CASSSAGGSYDEQFF	TGTGCCAGCAGCTCAGCGGGAGGCTCCTACGATGAGCAGTTCTTC
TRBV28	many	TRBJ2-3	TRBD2	CASSLIMPSGSWDTQYF	TGTGCCAGCAGTTTAATAATGCCTAGCGGGAGTTGGGATACGCAGTATTTT
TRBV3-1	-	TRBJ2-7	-	CASSPGDQTYEQYF	TGTGCCAGCAGCCCTGGGGACCAGACCTACGAGCAGTACTTC
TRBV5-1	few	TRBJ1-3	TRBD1	CASSYAGQGGGNTIYF	TGCGCCAGCAGCTACGCGGGACAGGGGGGTGGAAACACCATATATTTT
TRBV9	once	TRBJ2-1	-	CASSVARDEQFF	TGTGCCAGCAGCGTAGCTCGGGATGAGCAGTTCTTC
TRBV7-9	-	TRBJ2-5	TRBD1	CASSLTGVAPGETQYF	TGTGCCAGCAGCTTGACAGGGGTGGCCCCAGGGGAGACCCAGTACTTC
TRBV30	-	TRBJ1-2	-	CAWSVLGEGYGYTF	TGTGCCTGGAGTGTATTAGGGGAGGGCTATGGCTACACCTTC
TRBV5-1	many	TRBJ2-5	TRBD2	CASSVAGAGETQYF	TGCGCCAGCAGCGTAGCGGGAGCAGGGGAGACCCAGTACTTC
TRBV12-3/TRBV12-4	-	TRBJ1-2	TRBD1	CASSYGGTGGSGGYTF	TGTGCCAGCAGTTACGGCGGGACAGGGGGCTCTGGTGGCTACACCTTC
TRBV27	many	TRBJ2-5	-	CASGRETGGTQYF	TGTGCCAGCGGCCGCGAGACAGGCGGGACCCAGTACTTC
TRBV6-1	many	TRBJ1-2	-	CASSEERTSYGYTF	TGTGCCAGCAGTGAAGAGAGAACGTCCTATGGCTACACCTTC
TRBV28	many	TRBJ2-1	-	CASSIIINLGPSYNEQFF	TGTGCCAGCAGCATTATCATCAATTTGGGCCCCTCCTACAATGAGCAGTTCTTC
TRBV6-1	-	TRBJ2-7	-	CASLRAGTYEQYF	TGTGCCAGCCTGCGGGCAGGGACCTACGAGCAGTACTTC
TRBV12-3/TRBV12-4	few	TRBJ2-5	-	CASSSGQHRQETQYF	TGTGCCAGCAGTTCTGGACAGCATAGACAAGAGACCCAGTACTTC
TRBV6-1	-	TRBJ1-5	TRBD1	CASSVGAPGQGAASNQPQHF	TGTGCCAGCAGTGTGGGGGCTCCGGGACAGGGGGCAGCTAGCAATCAGCCCCAGCATTTT
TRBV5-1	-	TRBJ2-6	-	CASSLSARGASSSGANVLTF	TGCGCCAGCAGCTTGAGTGCTCGAGGGGCCTCAAGCTCTGGGGCCAACGTCCTGACTTTC
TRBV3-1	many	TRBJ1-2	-	CASSQPGSKQIYGYTF	TGTGCCAGCAGCCAGCCGGGCTCAAAGCAGATTTATGGCTACACCTTC
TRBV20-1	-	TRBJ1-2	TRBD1	CSARAGGVGGYTF	TGCAGTGCCCGAGCAGGGGGCGTAGGGGGCTACACCTTC
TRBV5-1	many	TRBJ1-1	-	CASSLRATELNTEAFF	TGCGCCAGCAGCTTACGGGCGACAGAGTTGAACACTGAAGCTTTCTTT
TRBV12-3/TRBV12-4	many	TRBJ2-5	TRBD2	CASSLAEGLAGRETQYF	TGTGCCAGCAGTTTAGCGGAGGGACTAGCGGGACGGGAGACCCAGTACTTC
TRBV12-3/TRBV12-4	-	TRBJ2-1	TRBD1	CASGGQGSGTGLYNEQFF	TGTGCCAGCGGGGGGCAAGGTTCCGGGACAGGGCTGTACAATGAGCAGTTCTTC
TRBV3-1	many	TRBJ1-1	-	CASSQRKPGTEAFF	TGTGCCAGCAGCCAAAGAAAACCGGGTACTGAAGCTTTCTTT
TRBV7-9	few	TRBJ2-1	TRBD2	CASSPRGSGYNEQFF	TGTGCCAGCAGCCCCCGGGGTAGCGGGTACAATGAGCAGTTCTTC
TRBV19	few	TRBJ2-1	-	CASTPSFTYNEQFF	TGTGCCAGCACACCTAGCTTCACCTACAATGAGCAGTTCTTC
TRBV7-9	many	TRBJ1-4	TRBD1	CASKITQGGKLFF	TGTGCCAGCAAAATAACCCAGGGGGGAAAACTGTTTTTT
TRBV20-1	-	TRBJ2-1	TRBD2	CSARDLWLAGGSSYNEQFF	TGCAGTGCTAGAGATCTGTGGCTAGCGGGGGGGAGCTCCTACAATGAGCAGTTCTTC
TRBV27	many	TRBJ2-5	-	CASSLWGSEETQYF	TGTGCCAGCAGTTTATGGGGGTCGGAAGAGACCCAGTACTTC
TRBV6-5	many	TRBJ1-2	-	CASSYTPGNYGYTF	TGTGCCAGCAGTTACACGCCCGGGAACTATGGCTACACCTTC
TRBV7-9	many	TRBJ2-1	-	CASSPYYQGRISYNEQFF	TGTGCCAGCAGCCCGTACTACCAGGGACGAATCTCCTACAATGAGCAGTTCTTC
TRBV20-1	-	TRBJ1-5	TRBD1	CSARWGQDLNQPQHF	TGCAGTGCTAGATGGGGACAGGACCTCAATCAGCCCCAGCATTTT
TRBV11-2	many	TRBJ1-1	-	CASSSVRARPEAFF	TGTGCCAGCAGCTCCGTCCGGGCCAGACCTGAAGCTTTCTTT
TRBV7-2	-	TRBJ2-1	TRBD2	CASSFPGLAINEQFF	TGTGCCAGCAGCTTCCCGGGACTAGCGATCAATGAGCAGTTCTTC
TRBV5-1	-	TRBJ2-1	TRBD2	CASSRGGDYYNEQFF	TGCGCCAGCAGCCGGGGCGGGGACTACTACAATGAGCAGTTCTTC
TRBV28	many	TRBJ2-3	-	CASSSQGPSTDTQYF	TGTGCCAGCAGTTCGCAGGGACCTAGCACAGATACGCAGTATTTT
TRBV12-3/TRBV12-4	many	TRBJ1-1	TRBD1	CASSFGRDRGRGNTEAFF	TGTGCCAGCAGTTTTGGCCGGGACAGGGGGCGCGGGAACACTGAAGCTTTCTTT